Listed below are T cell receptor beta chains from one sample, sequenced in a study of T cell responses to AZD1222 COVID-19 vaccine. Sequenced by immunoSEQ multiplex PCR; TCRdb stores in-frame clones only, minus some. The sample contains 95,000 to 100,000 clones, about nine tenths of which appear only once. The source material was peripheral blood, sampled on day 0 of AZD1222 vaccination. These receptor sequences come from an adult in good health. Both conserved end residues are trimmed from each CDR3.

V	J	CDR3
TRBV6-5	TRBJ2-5	ASSPQGSQETQY
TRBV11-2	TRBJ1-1	ASSLVGQGLTEAF
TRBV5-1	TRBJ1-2	ASSLGQSNYGYT
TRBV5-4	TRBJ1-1	ASSPAGSNAANTEAF
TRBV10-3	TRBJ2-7	AISETASGGLSYEQY
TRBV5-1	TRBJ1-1	ASSRVAVGEAF
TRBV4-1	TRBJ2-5	ASSQEAPETQY
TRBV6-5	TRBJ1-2	ASSYHSQGGYT
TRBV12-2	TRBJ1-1	ASAGTVDDTEAF
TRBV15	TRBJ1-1	ATSRTQGTEAF
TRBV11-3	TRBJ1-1	ASSSQGSGNTEAF
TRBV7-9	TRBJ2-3	ASTSPGSDTQY
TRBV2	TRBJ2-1	ASSVGGQPGYEQF
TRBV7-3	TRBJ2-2	ASSLNDAGELF
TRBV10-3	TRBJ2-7	AISDILRRGLEQY
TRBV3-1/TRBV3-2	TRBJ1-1	ASSQSLNYNTEAF
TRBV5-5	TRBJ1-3	ASSRDRETLGNTIY
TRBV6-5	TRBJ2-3	ASSSRQGKVYTQY
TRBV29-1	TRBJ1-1	SVEVGMNTEAF
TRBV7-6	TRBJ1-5	ASSLVPSGGDDNQPQH
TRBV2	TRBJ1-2	ASSSLEGVGYT
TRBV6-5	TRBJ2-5	ASGTVYQETQY
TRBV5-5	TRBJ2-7	ASSLGGSTYEQY
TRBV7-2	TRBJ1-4	ASQGRNNEKLF
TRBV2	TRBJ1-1	ASSEFWGVDEAF
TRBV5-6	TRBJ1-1	ASSLMTRVTEAF
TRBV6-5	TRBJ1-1	ASSYSGWGTEAF
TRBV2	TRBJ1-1	ASSRVAGTEAF
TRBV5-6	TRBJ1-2	ASSSGHGSYGYT
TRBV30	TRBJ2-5	AWSVGGQRGETQY
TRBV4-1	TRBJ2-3	ASSRTGVPTDTQY
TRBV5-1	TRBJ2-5	ASTGTGGSETQY
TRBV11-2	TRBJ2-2	ASSSYRDRNTGELF
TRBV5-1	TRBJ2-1	ASSLASGLYNEQF
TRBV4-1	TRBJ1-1	ASSQTGGSHTEAF
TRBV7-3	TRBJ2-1	ASSLARRDEQF
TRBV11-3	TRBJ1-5	ASSLGGHQPQH
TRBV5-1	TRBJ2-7	ASSWVREGDEQY
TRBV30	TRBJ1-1	AWRFRDRGTEAF
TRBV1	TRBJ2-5	TSSQVHLGLADQETQY